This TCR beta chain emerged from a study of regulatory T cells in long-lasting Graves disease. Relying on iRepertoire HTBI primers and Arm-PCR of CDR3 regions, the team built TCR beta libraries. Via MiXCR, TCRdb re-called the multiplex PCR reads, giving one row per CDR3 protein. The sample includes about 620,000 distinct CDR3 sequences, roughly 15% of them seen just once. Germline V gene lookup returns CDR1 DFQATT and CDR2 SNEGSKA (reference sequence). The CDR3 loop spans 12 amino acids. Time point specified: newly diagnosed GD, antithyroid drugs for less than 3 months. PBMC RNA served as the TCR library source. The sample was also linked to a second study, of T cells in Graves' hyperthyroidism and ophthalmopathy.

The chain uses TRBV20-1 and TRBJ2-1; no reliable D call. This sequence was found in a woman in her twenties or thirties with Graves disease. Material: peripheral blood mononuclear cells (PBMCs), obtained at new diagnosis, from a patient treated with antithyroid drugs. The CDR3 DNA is TGCAGCGCGCCTCGGGCAGCCAATGAGCAGTTCTTC. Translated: CSAPRAANEQFF.